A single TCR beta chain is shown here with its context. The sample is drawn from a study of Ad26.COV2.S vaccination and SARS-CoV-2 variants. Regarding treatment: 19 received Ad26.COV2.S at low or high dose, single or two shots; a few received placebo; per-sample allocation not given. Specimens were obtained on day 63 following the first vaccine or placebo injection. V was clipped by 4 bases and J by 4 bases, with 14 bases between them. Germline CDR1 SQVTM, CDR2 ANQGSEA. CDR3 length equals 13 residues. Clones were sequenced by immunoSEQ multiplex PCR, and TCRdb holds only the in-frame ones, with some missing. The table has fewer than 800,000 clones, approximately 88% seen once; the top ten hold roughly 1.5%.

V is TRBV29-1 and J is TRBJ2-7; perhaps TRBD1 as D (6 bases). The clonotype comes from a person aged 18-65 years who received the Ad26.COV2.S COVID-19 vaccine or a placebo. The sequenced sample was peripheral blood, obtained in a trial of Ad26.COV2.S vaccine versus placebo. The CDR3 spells CSVAMTGVYEQYF. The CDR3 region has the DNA TGCAGCGTTGCGATGACAGGAGTTTACGAGCAGTACTTC.